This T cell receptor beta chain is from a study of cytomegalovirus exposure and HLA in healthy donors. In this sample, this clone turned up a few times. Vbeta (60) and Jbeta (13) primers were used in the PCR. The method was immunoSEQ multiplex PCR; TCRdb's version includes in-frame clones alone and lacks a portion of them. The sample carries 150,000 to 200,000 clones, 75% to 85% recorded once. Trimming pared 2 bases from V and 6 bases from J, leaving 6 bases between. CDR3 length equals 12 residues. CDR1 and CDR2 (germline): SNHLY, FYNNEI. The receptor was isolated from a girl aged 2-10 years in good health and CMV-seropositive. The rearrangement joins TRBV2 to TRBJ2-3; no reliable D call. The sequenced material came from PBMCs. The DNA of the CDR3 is TGTGCCAGCAGTGAAATGCGGGATACGCAGTATTTT. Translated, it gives CASSEMRDTQYF.